The next 12 T cell receptor beta chains were all read from a single sample in a study of cytomegalovirus exposure and HLA in healthy donors. The PCR was carried out with 60 Vbeta primers and 13 Jbeta primers. Data came from immunoSEQ multiplex PCR; TCRdb stores just in-frame clones and leaves some out. The table lists 100,000 to 150,000 clones. Input material: PBMCs. The receptors shown here come from a man aged 35 to 55 in good health and CMV-seronegative.

The V call is TRBV9, the J call TRBJ2-7, with TRBD2 matching over 12 bases. The CDR3 sequence is 15 residues long. Germline CDR1 SGDLS, CDR2 YYNGEE. V shed 3 bases, J shed 6 bases, and the junction held 7 bases outside the gene matches. The CDR3 DNA reads TGTGCCAGCAGCGAAACTAGCGGGAGGAGGACCGAGCAGTACTTC. Amino acids: CASSETSGRRTEQYF.

The CDR3 protein is CAISEGSPETQYF. The CDR3 DNA is TGTGCCATCAGTGAGGGTAGCCCGGAGACCCAGTACTTC. V usage is TRBV10-3 and J usage is TRBJ2-5; D unclear. The CDR3 length is 13 residues. Germline CDR1 reads ENHRY; CDR2 reads SYGVKD. V lost 2 bases and J lost 5, with 9 bases in between.

This chain joins TRBV2 and TRBJ2-2; D may be TRBD2 (5 bases). This CDR3 has 15 amino acids. Trimming removed 4 bases from V and 6 bases from J, with 15 bases in between. Germline-derived CDR1 and CDR2 are SNHLY and FYNNEI. For the CDR3, the DNA is TGTGCCAGCAGTGTTATGACGGGGTACGCCGGGGAGCTGTTTTTT. This translates into CASSVMTGYAGELFF. The full variable domain, completed using reference TRBV2 and TRBJ2-2, is EPEVTQTPSHQVTQMGQEVILRCVPISNHLYFYWYRQILGQKVEFLVSFYNNEISEKSEIFDDQFSVERPDGSNFTLKIRSTKLEDSAMYFCASSVMTGYAGELFFGEGSRLTVL.

V and J are TRBV13 and TRBJ2-1; 9 bases agree with TRBD1. The ends lost 5 bases at V and 4 bases at J; junction bases unmatched: 9. The CDR3 consists of 16 residues. CDR1 and CDR2 from the germline V gene are PRHDT and FYEKMQ (reference sequence). The CDR3 bases are TGTGCCAGCAGCCCCCAAGGACAGGGGCGATACAATGAGCAGTTCTTC. It encodes CASSPQGQGRYNEQFF. Full variable domain (missing parts from reference TRBV13 and TRBJ2-1): AAGVIQSPRHLIKEKRETATLKCYPIPRHDTVYWYQQGPGQDPQFLISFYEKMQSDKGSIPDRFSAQQFSDYHSELNMSSLELGDSALYFCASSPQGQGRYNEQFFGPGTRLTVL.

V and J are TRBV27 and TRBJ2-2; D is unclear. With 2 bases removed from V and 2 bases from J, the gap between germline ends came to 15 bases. The CDR3 is 17 residues long. The germline V gene has CDR1 MNHEY and CDR2 SMNVEV (reference sequence). CDR3 nucleotide sequence: TGTGCCAGCAGTTTAAGGCCCCGGCAGGTTAACACCGGGGAGCTGTTTTTT. Its protein product is CASSLRPRQVNTGELFF.

The chain is built from TRBV5-1 and TRBJ2-1; 8 positions match TRBD2. Germline CDR1 reads SGHRS; CDR2 reads YFSETQ. This CDR3 has 16 amino acids. The V segment lost 0 bases and the J segment 6 bases; nucleotides outside the gene matches: 8. The CDR3 reads CASSLAPGGPFNEQFF. DNA of the CDR3: TGCGCCAGCAGCTTGGCTCCGGGAGGGCCCTTCAATGAGCAGTTCTTC.

The CDR3 DNA reads as TGTGCCAGCAGCGCAGACAGGACAGCTAACTATGGCTACACCTTC. Translating gives CASSADRTANYGYTF. The chain uses TRBV2 and TRBJ1-2, with a tentative D call TRBD1 (6 bases). The CDR3 consists of 15 residues. CDR1 and CDR2 (germline): SNHLY, FYNNEI. Trimming shortened V by 6 bases and J by 0 bases, and 14 bases separated the two germline ends.

The rearrangement uses TRBV7-8 and TRBJ2-7; 12 nucleotides match TRBD2. With 5 bases clipped from V and 8 bases from J, the junction kept 10 bases outside the gene matches. CDR3 length equals 15 residues. Per germline, CDR1 SGHVS and CDR2 FQNEAQ. The CDR3 sequence is CASSNLAGGLTKQYF. As DNA, the CDR3 is TGTGCCAGCAGCAACCTAGCGGGAGGGCTTACGAAGCAGTACTTC.

The chain joins TRBV11-2 to TRBJ2-3; no definite D call. Trimming took 1 base from V and 9 from J, leaving 20 bases between them. CDR3 size: 16 residues. In germline, CDR1 is SGHAT, CDR2 FQNNGV. The CDR3 sequence: CASSLVATTLQYTQYF. Written as DNA, the CDR3 is TGTGCCAGCAGCTTAGTCGCTACTACTCTTCAATACACGCAGTATTTT.

The CDR3 loop reads CASSFGQGGTEAFF. CDR3 sequence (DNA): TGCGCCAGCAGCTTTGGACAGGGTGGCACTGAAGCTTTCTTT. The chain uses TRBV5-1 and TRBJ1-1; 8 bases align to TRBD1. This CDR3 is 14 amino acids long. Per germline, CDR1 SGHRS and CDR2 YFSETQ. Trimming cost V 2 bases and J 4 bases; bases outside gene matches: 4.

Regarding this clone: This is likely a read error, given that the CDR3 carries no conserved phenylalanine or tryptophan at its end. CDR3 amino acids: CASSTGVGSYEQYL. As DNA, the CDR3 is TGTGCCAGCAGTACGGGGGTTGGGTCCTACGAGCAGTACCTC. The chain carries TRBV6-4 and TRBJ2-7; maybe TRBD2 (6 bases). The CDR3 loop spans 14 amino acids. V lost 5 bases and J lost 1, with 12 bases in between. Germline V CDR1 and CDR2: MRHNA, SNTAGT.

V gene TRBV27 combines with J gene TRBJ2-5, with 8 bases lining up with TRBD2. The CDR3 loop spans 15 amino acids. CDR1 and CDR2 (germline): MNHEY, SMNVEV (reference sequence). V was clipped by 6 bases and J by 5 bases; unmatched bases: 11. The CDR3 DNA sequence: TGTGCCAGCAGGAAAGGGACTAGAGGGGAGGAGACCCAGTACTTC. It is translated as CASRKGTRGEETQYF.